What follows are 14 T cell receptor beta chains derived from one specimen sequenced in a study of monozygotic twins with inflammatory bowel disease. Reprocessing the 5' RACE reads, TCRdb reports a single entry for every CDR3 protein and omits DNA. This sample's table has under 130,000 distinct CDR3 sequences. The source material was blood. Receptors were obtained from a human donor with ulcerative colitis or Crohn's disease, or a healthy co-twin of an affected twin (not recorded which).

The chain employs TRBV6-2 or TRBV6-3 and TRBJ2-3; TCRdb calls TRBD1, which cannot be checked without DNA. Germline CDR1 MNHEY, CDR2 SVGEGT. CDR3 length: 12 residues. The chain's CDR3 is CASSSRGDTQYF.

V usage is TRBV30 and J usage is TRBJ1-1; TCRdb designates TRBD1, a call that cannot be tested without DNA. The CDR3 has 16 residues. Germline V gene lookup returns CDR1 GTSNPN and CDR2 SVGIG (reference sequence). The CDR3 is CAWSRRGGTMNTEAFF.

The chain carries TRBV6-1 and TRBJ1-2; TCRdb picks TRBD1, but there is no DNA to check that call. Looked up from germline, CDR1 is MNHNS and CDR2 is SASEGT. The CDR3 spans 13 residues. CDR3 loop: CASQRGGAWGYTF.

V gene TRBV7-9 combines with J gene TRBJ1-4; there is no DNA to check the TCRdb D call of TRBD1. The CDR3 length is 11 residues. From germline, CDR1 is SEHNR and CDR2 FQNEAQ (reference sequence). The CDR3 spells CASSAKGKLFF.

CDR3 loop: CASSPTQGSGGADTQYF. The chain combines TRBV3-1 with TRBJ2-3; with no DNA, the TCRdb D assignment of TRBD2 cannot be verified. The CDR3 totals 17 residues. Per germline, CDR1 LGHDT and CDR2 YNNKEL (reference sequence).

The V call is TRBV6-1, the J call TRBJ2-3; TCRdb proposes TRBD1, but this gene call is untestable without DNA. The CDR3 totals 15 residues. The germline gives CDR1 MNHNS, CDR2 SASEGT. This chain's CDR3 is CATTGSARFTDTQYF.

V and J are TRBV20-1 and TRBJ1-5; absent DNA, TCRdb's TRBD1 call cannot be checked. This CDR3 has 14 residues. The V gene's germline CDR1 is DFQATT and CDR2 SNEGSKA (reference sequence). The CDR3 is CSARVSGVGQPQHF.

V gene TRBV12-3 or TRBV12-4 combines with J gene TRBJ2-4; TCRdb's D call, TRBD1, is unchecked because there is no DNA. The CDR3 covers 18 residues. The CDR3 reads CASSLIPRQLLAKNIQYF.

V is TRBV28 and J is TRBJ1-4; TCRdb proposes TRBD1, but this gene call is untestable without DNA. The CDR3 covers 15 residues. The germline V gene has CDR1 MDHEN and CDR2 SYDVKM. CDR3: CASRPRTGAVVKLFF.

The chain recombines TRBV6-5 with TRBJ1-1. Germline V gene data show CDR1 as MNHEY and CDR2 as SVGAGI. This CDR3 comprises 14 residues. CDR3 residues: CASSYSVGNTEAFF.

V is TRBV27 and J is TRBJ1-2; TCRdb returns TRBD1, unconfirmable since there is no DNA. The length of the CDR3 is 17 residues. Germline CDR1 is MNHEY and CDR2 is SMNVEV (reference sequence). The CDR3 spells CASSELRTGGPRYGYTF.

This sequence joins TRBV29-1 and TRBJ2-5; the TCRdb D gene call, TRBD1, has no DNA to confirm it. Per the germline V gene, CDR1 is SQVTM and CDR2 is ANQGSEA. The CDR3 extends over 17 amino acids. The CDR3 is CSVEERPGDDKGETQYF. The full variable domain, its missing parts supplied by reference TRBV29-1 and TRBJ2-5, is SAVISQKPSRDICQRGTSLTIQCQVDSQVTMMFWYRQQPGQSLTLIATANQGSEATYESGFVIDKFPISRPNLTFSTLTVSNMSPEDSSIYLCSVEERPGDDKGETQYFGPGTRLLVL.

CDR3 protein: CASSQLQGTGELFF. The gene calls are TRBV4-3 and TRBJ2-2; the TCRdb D gene call, TRBD1, has no DNA to confirm it. This CDR3 is built from 14 residues. The V gene's germline CDR1 is LGHNA and CDR2 YSLEER.

This CDR3 is CASSLGSPGQGRIYEQYF. This chain uses TRBV11-2 with TRBJ2-7; TCRdb proposes TRBD1, but this gene call is untestable without DNA. The germline V gene encodes CDR1 SGHAT and CDR2 FQNNGV. CDR3 length: 18 amino acids.